This T cell receptor (beta chain) was sequenced during a study of PD-L1 blockade in urothelial cancer. Turning to the study itself: Per blood sample, T cells had a median of roughly 150,000.

The time point here: pretreatment peripheral blood. Locally advanced or metastatic urothelial carcinoma was present in patients. This clone was detected only once. Spike-ins of synthetic TCR analog templates went into each PCR. Sequencing was performed with immunoSEQ multiplex PCR; in TCRdb, only in-frame clones are kept and a portion is missing. Of tens of thousands of clones in the sample, roughly 84% were seen once. There are 13 residues in the CDR3. Trimming at V came to 5 bases and at J to 3 bases, leaving 2 bases not matched to a gene. Germline V gives CDR1 SGHAT, CDR2 FQDESV (reference sequence).

The sequence was obtained from a woman in her seventies with urothelial cancer. The chain couples TRBV11-1 to TRBJ2-5; 8 nucleotides match TRBD2. The specimen was PBMCs, collected around atezolizumab (anti-PD-L1) treatment. The CDR3 DNA reads TGTGCCAGCAGCCAAGCGGGAGAAGAGACCCAGTACTTC. Its protein is CASSQAGEETQYF.